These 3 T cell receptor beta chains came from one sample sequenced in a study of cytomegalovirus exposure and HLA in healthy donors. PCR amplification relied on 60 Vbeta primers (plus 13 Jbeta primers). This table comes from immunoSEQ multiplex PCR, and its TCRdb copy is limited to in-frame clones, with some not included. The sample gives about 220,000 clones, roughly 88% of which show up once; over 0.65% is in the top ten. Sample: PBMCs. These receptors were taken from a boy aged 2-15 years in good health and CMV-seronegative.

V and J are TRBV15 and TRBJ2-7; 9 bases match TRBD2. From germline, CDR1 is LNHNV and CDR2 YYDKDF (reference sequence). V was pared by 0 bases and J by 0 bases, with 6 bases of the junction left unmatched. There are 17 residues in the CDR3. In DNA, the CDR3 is TGTGCCACCAGCAGAGATTGGGGCGGGGGGGCCTCCTACGAGCAGTACTTC. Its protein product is CATSRDWGGGASYEQYF.

This chain's CDR3 is CASSQTGYGNEQFF. The CDR3, as DNA: TGCGCCAGCAGCCAAACAGGGTACGGCAATGAGCAGTTCTTC. The chain joins TRBV4-1 to TRBJ2-1; D is possibly TRBD1 (6 bases). The germline V gene has CDR1 MGHRA and CDR2 YSYEKL. This CDR3 contains 14 residues. V gave up 2 bases and J gave up 6 bases, with 11 bases separating them.

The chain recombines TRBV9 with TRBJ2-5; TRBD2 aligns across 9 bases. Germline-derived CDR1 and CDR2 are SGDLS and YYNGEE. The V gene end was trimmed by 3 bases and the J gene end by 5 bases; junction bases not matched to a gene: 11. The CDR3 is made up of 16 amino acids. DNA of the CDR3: TGTGCCAGCAGCGCCACTAACATAGCGGGGGTTGAGACCCAGTACTTC. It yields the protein CASSATNIAGVETQYF. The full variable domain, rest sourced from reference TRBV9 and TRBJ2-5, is DSGVTQTPKHLITATGQRVTLRCSPRSGDLSVYWYQQSLDQGLQFLIQYYNGEERAKGNILERFSAQQFPDLHSELNLSSLELGDSALYFCASSATNIAGVETQYFGPGTRLLVL.